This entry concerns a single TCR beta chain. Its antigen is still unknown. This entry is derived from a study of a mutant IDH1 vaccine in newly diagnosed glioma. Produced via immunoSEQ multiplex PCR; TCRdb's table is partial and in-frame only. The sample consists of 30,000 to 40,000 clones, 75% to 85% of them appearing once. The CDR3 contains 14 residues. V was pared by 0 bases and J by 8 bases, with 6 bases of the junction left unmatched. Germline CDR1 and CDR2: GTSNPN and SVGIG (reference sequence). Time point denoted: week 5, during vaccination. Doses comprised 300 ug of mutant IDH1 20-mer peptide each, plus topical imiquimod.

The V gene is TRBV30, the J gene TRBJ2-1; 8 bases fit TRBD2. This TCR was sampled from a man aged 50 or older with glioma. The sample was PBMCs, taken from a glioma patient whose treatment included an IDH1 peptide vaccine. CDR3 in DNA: TGTGCCTGGAGTGTCGGCGGGGGGTCCGATGAGCAGTTCTTC. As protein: CAWSVGGGSDEQFF. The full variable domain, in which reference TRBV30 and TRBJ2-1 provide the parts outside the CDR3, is SQTIHQWPATLVQPVGSPLSLECTVEGTSNPNLYWYRQAAGRGLQLLFYSVGIGQISSEVPQNLSASRPQDRQFILSSKKLLLSDSGFYLCAWSVGGGSDEQFFGPGTRLTVL.